Following are 7 T cell receptor beta chains from one sample sequenced in a study of T cell repertoires in cytomegalovirus infection. TCRdb reprocessed the reads with MiXCR, giving one entry per CDR3 protein. The sample records about 400,000 distinct CDR3 sequences, 15% to 20% being singletons. Sequenced input: PBMCs. These receptors all come from a human donor in good health (CMV status not recorded). Some clones in this sample may be carry-over from other donors' samples.

This clonotype was found many times. The rearrangement joins TRBV7-6 to TRBJ2-1, with TRBD2 identical over 7 bases. This CDR3 has 15 amino acids. Germline CDR1 is SGHVS and CDR2 is FNYEAQ. The V segment lost 5 bases and the J segment 3 bases; nucleotides outside the gene matches: 7. In DNA form, the CDR3 reads TGTGCCAGCAGCCCCCCGGGACTACACTACAATGAGCAGTTCTTC. Protein sequence: CASSPPGLHYNEQFF.

This clonotype was recorded at least ten times. The chain joins TRBV11-2 to TRBJ1-1; tentative D call: TRBD1 (5 bases). The V end lost 2 bases, the J end lost 3 bases, and 10 bases lay between the germline ends. Per germline, CDR1 SGHAT and CDR2 FQNNGV. The CDR3 loop spans 14 amino acids. CDR3: CASSLWGGDTEAFF. Here the CDR3 DNA reads TGTGCCAGCAGCTTATGGGGGGGGGACACTGAAGCTTTCTTT.

This clonotype was counted a few times. The chain couples TRBV6-6 to TRBJ2-5, with D tentatively TRBD1 or TRBD2 (5 bases each). The CDR3 covers 17 residues. CDR1 and CDR2 (germline): MNHNY, SVGAGI (reference sequence). Trimming left V 0 bases short and J 5 bases short, with 19 bases between. Here the CDR3 DNA reads TGTGCCAGCAGTTACTCGACAATCGAGGGGCGGGCGGAGACCCAGTACTTC. Translation: CASSYSTIEGRAETQYF.

Details on this clonotype: This sequence may be a read error, since a much larger clone differs from it by one base. The J gene is TRBJ2-7, the V gene TRBV7-6, with a tentative D call TRBD2 (5 bases). CDR3 length: 13 residues. V shed 0 bases and J shed 5 bases, with 8 bases lying between them. CDR1 SGHVS and CDR2 FNYEAQ come from the germline V gene. CDR3 sequence: CASSLAEADEQYF. The DNA for the CDR3 is TGTGCCAGCAGCTTAGCGGAAGCGGACGAGCAGTACTTC.

The V call is TRBV9, the J call TRBJ2-7, with 10 bases aligning to TRBD1. With V trimmed by 7 bases and J by 3 bases, 4 bases remained unmatched. The CDR3 has 13 amino acids. CDR1 is SGDLS and CDR2 is YYNGEE in the germline V gene. The CDR3 region is CASGRDRGYEQYF. CDR3 DNA sequence: TGTGCCAGCGGGAGGGACAGGGGCTACGAGCAGTACTTC.

There are a few counts of this clonotype. J is TRBJ1-3 and V is TRBV12-3 or TRBV12-4; the D gene is possibly TRBD1 (5 bases). V lost 7 bases to trimming and J lost 0 bases, with 13 bases between them. CDR3 length equals 15 residues. The CDR3 loop is CASTILGGSGNTIYF. In nucleotides, the CDR3 is TGTGCCAGCACTATTCTGGGGGGCTCTGGAAACACCATATATTTT.

This clonotype was seen only a few times. V and J are TRBV2 and TRBJ2-5, with D hard to call. The length of the CDR3 is 13 residues. The germline CDR1 and CDR2 sequences are SNHLY and FYNNEI. V lost 1 base, J lost 4 bases, and 7 bases lay in between. The CDR3 is CASSEVELETQYF. The DNA for the CDR3 is TGTGCCAGCAGTGAAGTAGAGTTAGAGACCCAGTACTTC.